This T cell receptor (beta chain) stems from a study of human T cells and chemical hapten exposure (dated by TCRdb to the early 2020s). Broadly, across the study: For sensitization, 2% DPC in acetone was applied to a roughly 2 cm by roughly 2 cm area of upper inner arm skin. Throughout the study period of around 24 weeks, patients also received therapeutic DPC doses to the scalp every week. Libraries were pooled for sequencing, and variation in per-sample TCR yields was attributed mainly to small differences in library volumes within the pool. The patient cohort, mostly female, included alopecia areata with under or over 50% scalp involvement, alopecia totalis and alopecia universalis. Peripheral blood TCR repertoire changes were tracked in vivo in alopecia patients during primary and secondary sensitization to the hapten diphenylcyclopropenone (DPC). Blood samples were taken from patients before sensitization (week 0) and at 2, 6 and about 24 weeks after DPC sensitization. Patch tests used Finn chambers with 0.01% DPC on the upper back, scored after 6 days by International Contact Dermatitis Research Group standards. Blood for TCR sequencing was provided by twenty-nine alopecia patients at one to four time points (pre-sensitization, 2, 6 and 24 weeks).

The study at large found these results: DPC sensitization did not change how many TCRs were above 1 in 1000 frequency, and no evidence was found of alterations in global repertoire structure. Significantly more large CDR3 similarity clusters were formed by expanded TCRs than by pre-sensitization or healthy control sets, consistent with antigen-driven responses. A positive correlation was found between the number of PT1 expanded TCRs and patch test score, with significance reached at thresholds 8, 16 and 32 but not 4. Repeated subsampling changed both the strength of the expansion versus patch-test correlation and the threshold at which that correlation became significant. Because all patients had alopecia, a presumed autoimmune disease, the immune response of the patients might differ from that of healthy individuals.

The library was produced with RACE. The instrument given in TCRdb is NextSeq 500. During library preparation, unique molecular identifiers were attached to individual cDNA molecules so that TCRs could be counted quantitatively and reproducibly. From each blood RNA sample, both TCR alpha and TCR beta chains were sequenced. The paper's data handling went like this. Samples had a median of roughly 87,000 TCRs, with a range from roughly 20,000 to 700,000. V, J and CDR3 annotation of the TCR reads was carried out using the Decombinator software suite. Every sample was subsampled to the same number of TCRs (28,000) for the PS versus PT1 abundance plots. Expanded TCRs were defined as absent before sensitization and observed at least eight times at the 2-week time point. TCRdb reprocessing: public reads trimmed at Q25 with fastp, clones called with MiXCR, in-frame beta chains kept. Records with the same CDR3 protein are collapsed into one entry carrying the most frequent genes and DNA. In this record, the V and J calls reflect TCRdb's handling and not the investigators' own analysis. The sample profile shows about 84,000 distinct CDR3 sequences; 10% of them were found once. 4% to 5.5% of the sample goes to the ten largest clones.

The label giving this sample's time point can be read as: patch test 2, 6 weeks after DPC sensitization. The treatment or condition label on this specimen signifies: therapeutic diphenylcyclopropenone sensitization with weekly scalp DPC. At every patch-test visit, the blood draw took place before the patch test was put on. Patients were considered eligible if aged 18 to 70, diagnosed with alopecia and deemed suitable for DPC therapy, and patients were excluded if pregnant. Unfractionated whole blood was collected in Tempus Blood RNA tubes, and total RNA was extracted from that blood. This clonotype was seen only a few times. Its antigen is unknown. Per-base qualities were not stored, and no clone one base away is much larger. Germline trimming amounts to 1 base on V and 2 bases on J, with 6 as the count of junction bases outside the gene matches. From a lookup of the germline V gene, CDR1 and CDR2 are SGHVS and FNYEAQ. Inclusive of the bounding cysteine and phenylalanine, the CDR3 is 17 residues long. Only CDR3 DNA is held: 51 bases, read in frame from base 1.

Recombination joined TRBV7-6 with TRBJ2-7; 12 bases in between match TRBD2. The specimen was whole blood, collected in connection with sensitization to the hapten diphenylcyclopropenone (DPC). This receptor was taken from a woman aged 45 to 65 with alopecia areata. Some clones in this sample may be carry-over from other donors' samples. The CDR3 protein is CASSLGVWTSGAYEQYF. The sequenced DNA is TGTGCCAGCAGCTTAGGAGTTTGGACTAGCGGGGCCTACGAGCAGTACTTC.